This section outlines one T cell receptor beta chain sequence together with its context. The data belong to a study of PD-1 blockade in mismatch repair-deficient tumors. TCRdb's table, derived via immunoSEQ multiplex PCR, lists solely in-frame clones and lacks some. This sample carries 120,000 or so clones, about 88% of them seen once, and the ten largest clones take approximately 15%. CDR1 MNHNY and CDR2 SVGAGI come from the germline V gene (reference sequence). The CDR3 spans 14 residues. V lost 2 bases, J lost 1 base, and 8 bases lay in between. The chain couples TRBV6-6 to TRBJ1-1; no clear D. The sample consisted of peripheral blood, taken 44 weeks after starting pembrolizumab. This TCR was sampled from an adult with mismatch repair-deficient cancer. The CDR3 protein is CASSYGAGNTEAFF. The CDR3 bases are TGTGCCAGCAGTTACGGAGCAGGGAACACTGAAGCTTTCTTT.